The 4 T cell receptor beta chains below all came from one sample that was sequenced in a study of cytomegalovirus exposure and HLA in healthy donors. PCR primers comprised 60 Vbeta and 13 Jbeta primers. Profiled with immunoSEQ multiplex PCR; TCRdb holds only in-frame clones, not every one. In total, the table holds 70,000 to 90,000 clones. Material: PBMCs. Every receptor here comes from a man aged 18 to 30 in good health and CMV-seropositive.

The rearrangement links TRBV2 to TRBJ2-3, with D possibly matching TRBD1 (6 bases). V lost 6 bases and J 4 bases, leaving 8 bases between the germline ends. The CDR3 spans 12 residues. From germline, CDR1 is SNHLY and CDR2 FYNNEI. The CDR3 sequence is CASRDSPDTQYF. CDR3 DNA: TGTGCCAGCAGGGACAGTCCAGATACGCAGTATTTT.

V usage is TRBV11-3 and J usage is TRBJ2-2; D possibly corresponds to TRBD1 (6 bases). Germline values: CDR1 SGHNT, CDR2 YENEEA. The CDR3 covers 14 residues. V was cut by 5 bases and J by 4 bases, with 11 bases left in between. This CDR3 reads CASSKTGSTGELFF. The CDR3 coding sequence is TGTGCCAGCAGCAAAACAGGGAGCACCGGGGAGCTGTTTTTT.

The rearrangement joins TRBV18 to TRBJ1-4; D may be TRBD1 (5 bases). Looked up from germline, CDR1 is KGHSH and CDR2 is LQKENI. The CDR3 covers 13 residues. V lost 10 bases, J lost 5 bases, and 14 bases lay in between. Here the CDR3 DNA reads TGTGCCACCGGCGACAGAGTCAATGAAAAACTGTTTTTT. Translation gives CATGDRVNEKLFF.

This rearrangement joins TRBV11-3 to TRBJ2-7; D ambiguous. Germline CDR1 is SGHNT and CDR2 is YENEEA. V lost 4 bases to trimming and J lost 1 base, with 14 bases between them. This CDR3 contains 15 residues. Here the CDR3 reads CASSSWSNGSYEQYF. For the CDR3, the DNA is TGTGCCAGCAGCTCATGGAGTAACGGTTCCTACGAGCAGTACTTC.